A single sample gave rise to the 25 T cell receptor beta chains below, sequenced in a study of CD8 T cells in ankylosing spondylitis. Broader study findings: Typical of ankylosing spondylitis blood, it appeared, was a TCR beta motif of 7 or 8 highly homologous variants.

Via MiXCR, TCRdb re-called the 5' RACE reads, giving one row per CDR3 protein. The sample carries about 800,000 distinct CDR3 sequences, 12% recorded once. Their recognized antigens are unknown. The specimen was blood, either unsorted or a sorted T cell fraction (not recorded which). Every receptor here comes from a male donor with ankylosing spondylitis.

This clonotype was detected a few times. This chain links TRBV12-3 or TRBV12-4 with TRBJ1-4; tentatively, D is TRBD1 (5 bases). V was pared by 6 bases and J by 5 bases, with 19 bases between. There are 16 residues in the CDR3. CDR3 in DNA: TGTGCCAGCAGCCGTAGACCAGGGACGGAGAATGAAAAACTGTTTTTT. The encoded protein is CASSRRPGTENEKLFF.

This clonotype was observed a handful of times. The CDR3 loop is CATSRATGLYTGELFF. CDR3 sequence (DNA): TGTGCCACCAGCAGAGCGACTGGACTATACACCGGGGAGCTGTTTTTT. The chain uses TRBV15 and TRBJ2-2, with a possible D match to TRBD2 (6 bases). V was trimmed by 1 base and J by 3 bases, leaving 12 bases between them. The CDR3 extends over 16 amino acids. Germline V gene data show CDR1 as LNHNV and CDR2 as YYDKDF (reference sequence).

This chain links TRBV20-1 with TRBJ1-5; possibly TRBD1 for D (5 bases). The V and J ends lost 2 bases and 6 bases respectively, with 14 bases between them. The CDR3 runs to 14 residues. CDR1 and CDR2 from the germline V gene are DFQATT and SNEGSKA (reference sequence). Here the CDR3 DNA reads TGCAGTGCTAGAAACTCCGGGGGGGGTCAGCCCCAGCATTTT. Amino acids: CSARNSGGGQPQHF.

At least ten counts were recorded for this clonotype. This rearrangement joins TRBV29-1 to TRBJ2-7, with D unclear. Germline assignment: CDR1 SQVTM and CDR2 ANQGSEA. Deletions cut 4 bases from V and 2 bases from J, with 12 bases between. This CDR3 is built from 13 residues. The CDR3 loop reads CSVGRQPPYEQYF. The CDR3 bases are TGCAGCGTTGGCAGGCAGCCACCCTACGAGCAGTACTTC.

The J gene is TRBJ2-2, the V gene TRBV5-1; D remains unclear. Germline V gene lookup returns CDR1 SGHRS and CDR2 YFSETQ. Trimming took off 1 base at V and 1 base at J, with 8 bases between the two ends. This CDR3 is built from 15 residues. CDR3 bases: TGCGCCAGCAGCTTGTTCCCCGGGAACACCGGGGAGCTGTTTTTT. The encoded protein is CASSLFPGNTGELFF.

This clonotype came up a few times. The rearrangement uses TRBV20-1 and TRBJ2-3; TRBD2 aligns across 8 bases. The CDR3 is 15 residues long. CDR1 and CDR2 (germline): DFQATT, SNEGSKA (reference sequence). With V trimmed by 1 base and J by 5 bases, 8 bases remained unmatched. The CDR3 coding sequence is TGCAGTGCTAGAGTAGCGGGACCCCGGGGAGATACGCAGTATTTT. Amino acid sequence: CSARVAGPRGDTQYF.

The chain couples TRBV20-1 to TRBJ1-4, with 9 nucleotides matching TRBD1. The CDR3 is 14 residues long. With 3 bases clipped from V and 8 bases from J, the junction kept 7 bases outside the gene matches. Germline values: CDR1 DFQATT, CDR2 SNEGSKA (reference sequence). The CDR3 region is CSASRDRVNEKLFF. CDR3 nucleotides: TGCAGTGCTAGCCGGGACAGGGTTAACGAAAAACTGTTTTTT.

This clonotype was seen more than once but under ten times. This chain joins TRBV7-2 and TRBJ2-1; TRBD2 aligns across 10 bases. Germline CDR1 is SGHTA and CDR2 is FQGNSA. The CDR3 spans 15 residues. With V trimmed by 7 bases and J by 3 bases, 6 bases remained unmatched. The CDR3, as DNA: TGTGCCAGCACCTTTAGCGGGGGGAGCTACAATGAGCAGTTCTTC. This codes for CASTFSGGSYNEQFF.

In this sample, this clonotype turned up a few times. This chain uses TRBV24-1 with TRBJ2-5; 8 nucleotides align to TRBD2. This CDR3 has 16 amino acids. Germline V gene data show CDR1 as KGHDR and CDR2 as SFDVKD. With 4 bases clipped from V and 1 base from J, the junction kept 7 bases outside the gene matches. The CDR3 DNA follows: TGTGCCACCAGTGACCCGAGACTAGCGAGCCAAGAGACCCAGTACTTC. This translates into CATSDPRLASQETQYF.

This chain joins TRBV5-1 and TRBJ1-1; D is undetermined. Deletions cut 0 bases from V and 3 bases from J, with 9 bases between. The V gene's germline CDR1 is SGHRS and CDR2 YFSETQ. This CDR3 comprises 14 residues. The CDR3 bases are TGCGCCAGCAGCTTGGACGGGAAGGACACTGAAGCTTTCTTT. Translating gives CASSLDGKDTEAFF.

The chain links TRBV6-1 to TRBJ2-7, with a weak D call TRBD1 (6 bases). CDR1 and CDR2 from the germline V gene are MNHNS and SASEGT. The CDR3 contains 13 residues. Trimming took off 4 bases at V and 6 bases at J, with 13 bases between the two ends. The CDR3 region is CASSVQGPSEQYF. The CDR3 region has the DNA TGTGCCAGCAGTGTTCAGGGGCCCAGCGAGCAGTACTTC.

This clonotype was recorded a few times. The V call is TRBV5-1, the J call TRBJ2-7, with D possibly being TRBD1 (5 bases). The CDR3 is 16 residues long. The germline gives CDR1 SGHRS, CDR2 YFSETQ. V gave up 0 bases and J gave up 1 base, with 14 bases separating them. The CDR3 bases are TGCGCCAGCAGCTTGGGTCGGGTAGGGGATTCCTACGAGCAGTACTTC. This sequence encodes CASSLGRVGDSYEQYF.

This clonotype was observed a handful of times. The gene calls are TRBV29-1 and TRBJ1-1; D is ambiguous. V lost 6 bases, J lost 1 base, and 12 bases lay in between. CDR1 is SQVTM, CDR2 ANQGSEA, per germline. The CDR3 runs 13 residues. Here the CDR3 reads CSVRVRQNTEAFF. CDR3 sequence (DNA): TGCAGCGTGCGAGTAAGGCAGAACACTGAAGCTTTCTTT.

The V gene is TRBV7-2, the J gene TRBJ1-2, with D unclear. Germline CDR1 SGHTA, CDR2 FQGNSA. V gave up 7 bases and J gave up 1 base, with 19 bases separating them. The CDR3 covers 16 residues. DNA for the CDR3: TGTGCCAGCACCTTCCGGGTGGGCACCTTTAACTATGGCTACACCTTC. Its translation is CASTFRVGTFNYGYTF.

The V and J genes are TRBV28 and TRBJ2-7; 10 bases agree with TRBD1. Germline CDR1 and CDR2: MDHEN and SYDVKM. The CDR3 has 13 amino acids. J lost 4 bases, V lost 6 bases, and 3 bases had no gene match. CDR3 residues: CASSGTGVYEQYF. DNA of the CDR3: TGTGCCAGCAGCGGGACAGGGGTTTACGAGCAGTACTTC.

The chain has TRBV4-1 and TRBJ2-2; 9 nucleotides line up with TRBD2. Germline-derived CDR1 and CDR2 are MGHRA and YSYEKL. This CDR3 is 17 amino acids long. V dropped 1 base and J dropped 6; count of bases not matched to a gene: 9. The CDR3 nucleotides read TGCGCCAGCAGCCAAGGGATGGGTAGCGGGAGATCCGGGGAGCTGTTTTTT. Amino acids: CASSQGMGSGRSGELFF.

This clonotype was counted between two and nine times. The chain recombines TRBV15 with TRBJ1-2, with D hard to call. Trimming took 6 bases from V and 2 from J, leaving 10 bases between them. This CDR3 is built from 13 residues. The germline V gene has CDR1 LNHNV and CDR2 YYDKDF (reference sequence). The CDR3 sequence is CATSPTENYGYTF. The DNA for the CDR3 is TGTGCCACCAGTCCGACGGAGAACTATGGCTACACCTTC.

This clonotype was counted a few times. The chain joins TRBV3-1 to TRBJ2-3; D is unresolved. The CDR3 is made up of 17 amino acids. V was pared by 2 bases and J by 2 bases, with 17 bases between. Germline V gene lookup returns CDR1 LGHDT and CDR2 YNNKEL (reference sequence). The CDR3 protein is CASSQSPGRKSTDTQYF. In nucleotides, the CDR3 is TGTGCCAGCAGCCAATCTCCCGGACGGAAGTCCACAGATACGCAGTATTTT.

This clonotype was counted only a few times. The chain recombines TRBV20-1 with TRBJ2-7; 15 bases fit TRBD2. CDR3 length equals 19 residues. Germline CDR1 DFQATT, CDR2 SNEGSKA (reference sequence). Trimming removed 0 bases from V and 3 bases from J; junction bases left unmatched: 12. The CDR3 protein is CSARDFGLAGGPDSYEQYF. As DNA, the CDR3 is TGCAGTGCTAGAGATTTTGGACTAGCGGGAGGGCCGGATAGCTACGAGCAGTACTTC.

A single count supports this clonotype. The gene calls are TRBV7-9 and TRBJ2-7; D possibly uses TRBD1 or TRBD2 (5 bases each). V shed 2 bases and J shed 2 bases, with 16 bases lying between them. CDR1 is SEHNR and CDR2 is FQNEAQ in the germline V gene (reference sequence). The CDR3 length is 16 residues. Here the CDR3 DNA reads TGTGCCAGCAGCTTATGGTATGCAGGGAGAACCTACGAGCAGTACTTC. Translated: CASSLWYAGRTYEQYF.

There are many counts of this clonotype. This rearrangement joins TRBV29-1 to TRBJ1-1; D gene unclear. The V gene lost 4 bases and the J gene lost 4 bases, with 13 bases spanning the gap. CDR1 is SQVTM, CDR2 ANQGSEA, per germline. The length of the CDR3 is 13 residues. The CDR3 DNA reads TGCAGCGTTGGCCACAAAGGGAGCACTGAAGCTTTCTTT. Residues: CSVGHKGSTEAFF.

This clonotype was seen only a few times. The chain joins TRBV18 to TRBJ2-3; D gene ambiguous. Germline assignment: CDR1 KGHSH and CDR2 LQKENI. The V gene lost 3 bases and the J gene lost 0 bases, with 22 bases spanning the gap. The CDR3 spans 19 residues. CDR3 protein: CASSPALELVVASTDTQYF. CDR3 in DNA: TGTGCCAGCTCACCGGCTTTGGAACTCGTAGTGGCTAGCACAGATACGCAGTATTTT.

The chain carries TRBV28 and TRBJ1-5, with unresolved D. Germline V gene data show CDR1 as MDHEN and CDR2 as SYDVKM. V lost 3 bases and J 2 bases, leaving 5 bases between the germline ends. This CDR3 is built from 13 residues. The CDR3 sequence is CASSLHGNQPQHF. The CDR3 DNA follows: TGTGCCAGCAGTTTGCACGGCAATCAGCCCCAGCATTTT. Together with reference TRBV28 and TRBJ1-5, the CDR3 gives the full variable domain: DVKVTQSSRYLVKRTGEKVFLECVQDMDHENMFWYRQDPGLGLRLIYFSYDVKMKEKGDIPEGYSVSREKKERFSLILESASTNQTSMYLCASSLHGNQPQHFGDGTRLSIL.

This clonotype has more than one count but fewer than ten. V gene TRBV4-1 combines with J gene TRBJ2-7; perhaps TRBD2 as D (6 bases). V lost 4 bases to trimming and J lost 6 bases, with 19 bases between them. This CDR3 is built from 15 residues. Germline lookup yields CDR1 MGHRA and CDR2 YSYEKL. The DNA of the CDR3 is TGCGCCAGCAGCCGCGGCGGGGCCCCTGATCGCGAGCAGTACTTC. This sequence encodes CASSRGGAPDREQYF.

The V and J genes are TRBV24-1 and TRBJ2-2; no firm D call. This CDR3 contains 13 residues. Trimming pared 7 bases from V and 4 bases from J, leaving 9 bases between. Per the germline V gene, CDR1 is KGHDR and CDR2 is SFDVKD. CDR3 protein: CATSRFRTGELFF. Written as DNA, the CDR3 is TGTGCCACCAGCAGATTCCGCACCGGGGAGCTGTTTTTT.